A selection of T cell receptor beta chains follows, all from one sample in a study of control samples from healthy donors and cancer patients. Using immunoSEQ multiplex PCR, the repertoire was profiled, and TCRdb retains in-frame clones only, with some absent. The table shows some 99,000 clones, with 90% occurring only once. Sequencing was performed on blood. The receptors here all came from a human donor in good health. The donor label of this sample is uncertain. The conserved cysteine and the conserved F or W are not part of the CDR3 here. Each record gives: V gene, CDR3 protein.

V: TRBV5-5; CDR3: ASSLLLDRVNEQF
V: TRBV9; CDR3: ASSVGPVLAGTNTGELF
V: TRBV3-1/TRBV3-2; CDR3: ASSPRVSLAGELF
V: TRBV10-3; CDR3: AISSGTSGGPGDTQY
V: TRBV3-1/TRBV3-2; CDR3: ASSQSPDRLYGYT
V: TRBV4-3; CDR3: ASSQVPFIEEWEGQGYGYT
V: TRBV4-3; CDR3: ASSQGAGDIDIQY
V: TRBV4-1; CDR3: ASSQESGTTSVNEQF
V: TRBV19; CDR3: ASSVGGTGANVLT
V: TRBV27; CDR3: ASSIGTGGNQPQH
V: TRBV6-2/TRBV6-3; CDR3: ASSYPPDNQPQH
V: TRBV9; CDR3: ASSVESRGGTDTQY
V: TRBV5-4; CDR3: ASSLAGDQPQH
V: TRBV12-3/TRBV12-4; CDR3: ASSLSSEQY
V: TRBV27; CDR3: ASSQQGVYGQPQH
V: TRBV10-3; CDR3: AISPGTSGGNYNEQF
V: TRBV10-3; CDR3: AISPREDTMNTEAF
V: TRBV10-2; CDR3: ASSGQEGTGYT
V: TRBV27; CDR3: ASKMDRVNTEAF
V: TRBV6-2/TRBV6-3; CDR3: ASSLRYNTGELF
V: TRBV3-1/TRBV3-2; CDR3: ASNSQGGPEAF
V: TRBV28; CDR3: ASSAWGDVNYNEQF
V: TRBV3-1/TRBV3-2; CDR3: ASSQGGQPNTIY
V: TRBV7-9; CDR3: ASSSRAVPRADTQY
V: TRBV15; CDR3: ATSRAGTGGEKLF
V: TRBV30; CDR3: AWTFDRVGSPLH
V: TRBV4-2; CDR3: ASSQDPGSNTEAF
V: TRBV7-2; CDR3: ASSYSGGANEQY
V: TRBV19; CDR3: ASSIAGGKKETQY
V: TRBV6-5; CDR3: ASEDSVAKNIQY
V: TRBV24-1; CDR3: ATSDLLGTLH
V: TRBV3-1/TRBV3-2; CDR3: ASSQGAGRFSEQY
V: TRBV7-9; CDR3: ASSLEQDGSSYNEQF
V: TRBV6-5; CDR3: ASSYSRRSYEQY
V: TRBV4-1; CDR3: ASSPGQSYEQY
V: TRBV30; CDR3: AWSPGTGAYEQY
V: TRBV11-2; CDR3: ASSRRGAGMNTEAF
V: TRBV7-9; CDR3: ASSLGTGQQPQH